The next 28 T cell receptor beta chains were all read from a single sample in a study of OX40 agonist ivuxolimab in advanced cancers. The method was immunoSEQ multiplex PCR; TCRdb's version includes in-frame clones alone and lacks a portion of them. The sample yields 30,000 to 40,000 clones, over 80% seen once. Sequenced here: CD4+ or CD8+ T cells sorted from blood, sampled in a trial of the OX40 agonist ivuxolimab. All receptors come from an adult with an advanced solid tumor such as melanoma, head and neck, liver or kidney cancer.

The chain joins TRBV7-3 to TRBJ2-5, with 7 bases identical to TRBD2. The CDR3 covers 15 residues. V lost 2 bases and J lost 5; bases outside the gene matches: 8. Germline V lookup: CDR1 SGHTA, CDR2 FQGTGA. CDR3 in DNA: TGTGCCAGCAGCTTAGATGGGGGAGGGTGGGAGACCCAGTACTTC. It specifies CASSLDGGGWETQYF.

The V gene is TRBV15, the J gene TRBJ1-1; weak D call: TRBD1 (6 bases). Trimming removed 3 bases from V and 5 bases from J, with 7 bases in between. CDR1 and CDR2 from the germline V gene are LNHNV and YYDKDF (reference sequence). The CDR3 runs to 12 residues. This chain's CDR3 is CATSSQGTEAFF. CDR3 DNA sequence: TGTGCCACCAGCAGTCAGGGGACTGAAGCTTTCTTT.

The rearrangement joins TRBV20-1 to TRBJ2-5, with no clear D. CDR3 length: 11 residues. Germline V gene lookup returns CDR1 DFQATT and CDR2 SNEGSKA (reference sequence). CDR3 protein: CSPRNQETQYF. CDR3 nucleotide sequence: TGCAGCCCGAGGAACCAAGAGACCCAGTACTTC.

The V gene is TRBV19, the J gene TRBJ2-2; D is perhaps TRBD1 (5 bases). The germline CDR1 and CDR2 sequences are LNHDA and SQIVND (reference sequence). The CDR3 length is 15 residues. Trimming took off 4 bases at V and 1 base at J, with 10 bases between the two ends. This CDR3 reads CASSTLGQNTGELFF. CDR3 DNA sequence: TGTGCCAGTAGTACCCTAGGACAGAACACCGGGGAGCTGTTTTTT.

The chain is built from TRBV7-3 and TRBJ2-1, with D perhaps TRBD1 (6 bases). V was trimmed by 4 bases and J by 0 bases, leaving 13 bases between them. The V gene's germline CDR1 is SGHTA and CDR2 FQGTGA. The CDR3 covers 16 residues. The CDR3 loop is CASSYRADSSYNEQFF. The DNA for the CDR3 is TGTGCCAGCAGCTACCGAGCGGACAGCTCCTACAATGAGCAGTTCTTC.

The chain carries TRBV14 and TRBJ1-2, with a possible D match to TRBD1 (5 bases). The CDR3 consists of 13 residues. The germline V gene has CDR1 SGHDN and CDR2 FVKESK. V was cut by 3 bases and J by 8 bases, with 13 bases left in between. The CDR3 is CASSQRQGGGYTF. The CDR3 DNA follows: TGTGCCAGCAGCCAGCGGCAGGGTGGGGGCTACACCTTC.

The chain combines TRBV7-2 with TRBJ2-2; TRBD1 matches 7 bases. There are 15 residues in the CDR3. Trimming at V came to 1 base and at J to 6 bases, leaving 5 bases not matched to a gene. CDR1 and CDR2 from the germline V gene are SGHTA and FQGNSA. The CDR3 loop reads CASSLVGRGSGELFF. In nucleotides, the CDR3 is TGTGCCAGCAGCTTAGTGGGCAGGGGGTCCGGGGAGCTGTTTTTT.

The rearrangement links TRBV7-2 to TRBJ2-1; D might be TRBD2 (6 bases). V was clipped by 5 bases and J by 8 bases, with 16 bases between them. Germline V gives CDR1 SGHTA, CDR2 FQGNSA. The CDR3 has 14 amino acids. The CDR3 DNA follows: TGTGCCAGCAGCCCTGGGGGGAGGAGGGATGAGCAGTTCTTC. Translated: CASSPGGRRDEQFF.

The J gene is TRBJ2-3, the V gene TRBV7-3; 11 nucleotides match TRBD2. Germline V gene data show CDR1 as SGHTA and CDR2 as FQGTGA. Trimming took 4 bases from V and 0 from J; bases not matched to a gene: 6. This CDR3 is 17 amino acids long. The CDR3 DNA reads as TGTGCCAGCAGCTCCGGGACTAGCGGATTTAGCACAGATACGCAGTATTTT. As protein: CASSSGTSGFSTDTQYF.

The chain links TRBV6-5 to TRBJ1-2; D may be TRBD1 (5 bases). V was clipped by 2 bases and J by 1 base, with 8 bases between them. This CDR3 spans 14 amino acids. Germline CDR1 reads MNHEY; CDR2 reads SVGAGI. Here the CDR3 reads CASSYGGFNYGYTF. The CDR3 DNA sequence: TGTGCCAGCAGTTACGGGGGTTTTAACTATGGCTACACCTTC.

The genes are TRBV5-1 and TRBJ1-4, with D possibly matching TRBD1 (5 bases). Looked up from germline, CDR1 is SGHRS and CDR2 is YFSETQ. CDR3 length: 14 amino acids. The ends were cut back, 4 bases at V and 6 bases at J, with 13 bases in the middle. The CDR3 DNA reads as TGCGCCAGCAGCCGAGCCGGGACGGATGAAAAACTGTTTTTT. This translates into CASSRAGTDEKLFF.

The J gene is TRBJ2-2, the V gene TRBV19; 9 bases map to TRBD2. V was pared by 7 bases and J by 4 bases, with 13 bases of the junction left unmatched. The CDR3 is 17 amino acids. The germline V gene encodes CDR1 LNHDA and CDR2 SQIVND (reference sequence). CDR3 coding DNA: TGTGCCAGTAAGTTCTCTAGCGGGGCCTGGAGCACCGGGGAGCTGTTTTTT. Protein sequence: CASKFSSGAWSTGELFF.

This sequence joins TRBV7-2 and TRBJ1-2, with no clear D. The V gene lost 1 base and the J gene lost 13 bases, with 22 bases spanning the gap. Germline assignment: CDR1 SGHTA and CDR2 FQGNSA. The CDR3 extends over 15 amino acids. The DNA for the CDR3 is TGTGCCAGCAGCTTAGACGGCAGAGGAAGTTTTGGTCGCACCTTC. Translated, it gives CASSLDGRGSFGRTF.

The V gene is TRBV7-3, the J gene TRBJ2-3, with 12 bases fitting TRBD1. The V gene's germline CDR1 is SGHTA and CDR2 FQGTGA. This CDR3 spans 14 amino acids. V lost 5 bases, J lost 6 bases, and 3 bases stayed unmatched. The CDR3 region is CASSGTGGEDTQYF. The CDR3 coding sequence is TGTGCCAGCAGCGGGACAGGGGGCGAGGATACGCAGTATTTT.

The chain carries TRBV11-3 and TRBJ2-3, with 10 bases matching TRBD2. Germline-derived CDR1 and CDR2 are SGHNT and YENEEA. CDR3 length: 15 residues. V dropped 5 bases and J dropped 3; count of bases not matched to a gene: 5. The DNA of the CDR3 is TGTGCCAGCAGCGCGGGACTAGCGTTTACAGATACGCAGTATTTT. This translates into CASSAGLAFTDTQYF.

This sequence joins TRBV11-2 and TRBJ2-6, with 8 bases aligning to TRBD2. The CDR3 extends over 18 amino acids. CDR1 and CDR2 (germline): SGHAT, FQNNGV. J lost 0 bases, V lost 0 bases, and 4 bases had no gene match. CDR3 in amino acids: CASSLDGGGLSGANVLTF. The DNA of the CDR3 is TGTGCCAGCAGCTTAGATGGCGGGGGGCTCTCTGGGGCCAACGTCCTGACTTTC.

This rearrangement joins TRBV7-2 to TRBJ2-3; TRBD1 matches at 9 bases. Germline V CDR1 and CDR2: SGHTA, FQGNSA. Germline trimming cut 6 bases from V and 3 bases from J; bases unmatched to any gene: 4. The CDR3 is 14 amino acids. CDR3 residues: CASRQTGGTDTQYF. The CDR3 DNA reads TGTGCCAGCAGGCAGACAGGGGGTACAGATACGCAGTATTTT. Together with reference TRBV7-2 and TRBJ2-3, the CDR3 gives the full variable domain: GAGVSQSPSNKVTEKGKDVELRCDPISGHTALYWYRQSLGQGLEFLIYFQGNSAPDKSGLPSDRFSAERTGGSVSTLTIQRTQQEDSAVYLCASRQTGGTDTQYFGPGTRLTVL.

The CDR3 bases are TGCGCCAGCAGCTTGCAGGCCCCCGGCTCTGGCTACACCTTC. Protein sequence: CASSLQAPGSGYTF. J is TRBJ1-2 and V is TRBV5-1, with D unclear. The CDR3 is 14 amino acids. CDR1 is SGHRS and CDR2 is YFSETQ in the germline V gene. V was clipped by 1 base and J by 7 bases, with 14 bases between them.

The chain is built from TRBV5-1 and TRBJ1-2, with 9 bases fitting TRBD1. J gave up 0 bases and V 1 base, and 1 base lay outside the gene matches. Germline V CDR1 and CDR2: SGHRS, YFSETQ. The CDR3 spans 15 residues. CDR3 DNA sequence: TGCGCCAGCAGCTTGACAGGGGGCCCTAACTATGGCTACACCTTC. Translated: CASSLTGGPNYGYTF.

J is TRBJ2-1 and V is TRBV28; D is unresolved. Trimming stripped 7 bases from V and 2 bases from J, with 9 bases between. CDR3 length: 13 amino acids. Germline values: CDR1 MDHEN, CDR2 SYDVKM. The CDR3 DNA reads TGTGCCAGCATCAGGCAGGCCTACAATGAGCAGTTCTTC. As protein: CASIRQAYNEQFF.

The chain links TRBV2 to TRBJ2-5, with no clear D. The CDR3 runs to 14 residues. In germline, CDR1 is SNHLY, CDR2 FYNNEI. Trimming cost V 6 bases and J 3 bases, with 14 bases left between them. The CDR3 sequence: CASSDPQGKETQYF. Here the CDR3 DNA reads TGTGCCAGCAGCGATCCCCAAGGGAAAGAGACCCAGTACTTC. Filled out from reference TRBV2 and TRBJ2-5, the complete variable domain reads EPEVTQTPSHQVTQMGQEVILRCVPISNHLYFYWYRQILGQKVEFLVSFYNNEISEKSEIFDDQFSVERPDGSNFTLKIRSTKLEDSAMYFCASSDPQGKETQYFGPGTRLLVL.

Note on this clone: In the same sample, other DNA sequences code for this CDR3. The chain has TRBV28 and TRBJ2-7, with 10 bases aligning to TRBD1. Looked up from germline, CDR1 is MDHEN and CDR2 is SYDVKM. The CDR3 runs 14 residues. The junction had 6 bases not matched to a gene; V was cut back by 6 bases and J by 4 bases. CDR3 loop: CASSLGTGEYEQYF. In DNA, the CDR3 is TGTGCCAGCAGCCTCGGGACAGGGGAATACGAGCAGTACTTC.

This clone is classed as medium-sized. The chain combines TRBV5-4 with TRBJ1-3, with TRBD1 identical over 7 bases. The length of the CDR3 is 15 residues. The V gene's germline CDR1 is SGHNT and CDR2 YYREEE (reference sequence). The ends lost 4 bases at V and 0 bases at J; junction bases unmatched: 4. The CDR3 region has the DNA TGTGCCAGCAGCAGGGACAGCAACTCTGGAAACACCATATATTTT. Translation: CASSRDSNSGNTIYF.

The chain couples TRBV7-9 to TRBJ2-3; TRBD1 aligns across 7 bases. This CDR3 is 16 amino acids long. Germline CDR1 SEHNR, CDR2 FQNEAQ (reference sequence). Trimming cost V 5 bases and J 0 bases; bases outside gene matches: 8. The CDR3 DNA is TGTGCCAGCAGCCCTAGGACAGGACAAAGCACAGATACGCAGTATTTT. Translating gives CASSPRTGQSTDTQYF.

The chain couples TRBV6-1 to TRBJ1-5; maybe TRBD1 (6 bases). This CDR3 is built from 14 residues. Germline CDR1 reads MNHNS; CDR2 reads SASEGT. Trimming removed 10 bases at V and 0 bases at J, with 13 bases between. The CDR3 protein is CATRQDVSNQPQHF. CDR3 nucleotide sequence: TGTGCCACGCGACAGGACGTTAGCAATCAGCCCCAGCATTTT.

This sequence joins TRBV15 and TRBJ2-1; D is ambiguous. Germline CDR1 and CDR2: LNHNV and YYDKDF (reference sequence). Trimming pared 4 bases from V and 0 bases from J, leaving 10 bases between. This CDR3 region has 15 residues. The CDR3 bases are TGTGCCACCAGCATAGACTTGAGCTCCTACAATGAGCAGTTCTTC. Its translation is CATSIDLSSYNEQFF.

The rearrangement uses TRBV18 and TRBJ1-1, with unresolved D. The CDR3 spans 13 residues. V gave up 2 bases and J gave up 1 base, with 5 bases separating them. Germline CDR1 and CDR2: KGHSH and LQKENI. The CDR3 DNA reads TGTGCCAGCTCACCAGACCAGAACACTGAAGCTTTCTTT. Its protein product is CASSPDQNTEAFF. Variable domain in full (rest from reference TRBV18 and TRBJ1-1): NAGVMQNPRHLVRRRGQEARLRCSPMKGHSHVYWYRQLPEEGLKFMVYLQKENIIDESGMPKERFSAEFPKEGPSILRIQQVVRGDSAAYFCASSPDQNTEAFFGQGTRLTVV.

Written as DNA, the CDR3 is TGCGCCAGCAGCCAGTCAGGACAGGGGAGCACTGAAGCTTTCTTT. Amino acids: CASSQSGQGSTEAFF. The genes are TRBV4-1 and TRBJ1-1; TRBD1 aligns across 9 bases. Germline CDR1 is MGHRA and CDR2 is YSYEKL. The CDR3 covers 15 residues. J was trimmed by 4 bases and V by 3 bases; bases with no gene match: 6.